This TCR beta chain was sequenced for a study of OX40 agonist ivuxolimab in advanced cancers. Study results and caveats: Blood T cells, both CD4+ and CD8+, expanded clonally by week 6 at 0.1 to 3.0 mg/kg.

Produced via immunoSEQ multiplex PCR; TCRdb's table is partial and in-frame only. The sample has about 90,000 clones, 90% seen once. Concerning this clone: As yet, its antigen is unknown.

Trimming removed 1 base at V and 5 bases at J, with 11 bases between. Germline V gene data show CDR1 as LNHDA and CDR2 as SQIVND (reference sequence). The CDR3 sequence is 15 residues long. Sampled blood was obtained at baseline, cycle 4 day 1, and cycle 7 day 1. The sequencing used CD4+ or CD8+ T cells sorted from blood, collected in a trial of the OX40 agonist ivuxolimab. The gene calls are TRBV19 and TRBJ1-4; D may be TRBD1 (5 bases). The TCR sequence derives from an adult with an advanced solid tumor such as melanoma, head and neck, liver or kidney cancer. CDR3 nucleotides: TGTGCCAGTAGTATAGGAGAGGGGAGAAATGAAAAACTGTTTTTT. This encodes CASSIGEGRNEKLFF. Based on the CDR3 plus reference TRBV19 and TRBJ1-4, the full variable domain is DGGITQSPKYLFRKEGQNVTLSCEQNLNHDAMYWYRQDPGQGLRLIYYSQIVNDFQKGDIAEGYSVSREKKESFPLTVTSAQKNPTAFYLCASSIGEGRNEKLFFGSGTQLSVL.